Listed here are 20 T cell receptor beta chains from one sample, sequenced in a study of blood T cell repertoires in COVID-19 (dated by TCRdb to about 2020). The library was prepared using the immunoSEQ multiplex PCR assay. The table was pulled from immuneACCESS by TCRdb, which kept in-frame rearrangements only. Such tables lose some clones; where checked, under half of the loss comes from unresolved V genes, and the rest has no known cause. The sample table lists around 250,000 clones, under 90% of them with a count of one. Clones ranked in the top ten supply approximately 0.94% of the sample. Sequencing used peripheral blood. All receptors derive from a woman aged 40 to 50 who had recovered from COVID-19.

This clone has only one observation. In DNA form, the CDR3 reads TGTGCCAGCAGAGCACAGGGGGCGGAGGGCTACACCTTC. The encoded protein is CASRAQGAEGYTF. The rearrangement joins TRBV11-2 to TRBJ1-2, with 9 bases matching TRBD1. After removal of 6 bases from V and 8 bases from J, the junction contained 7 bases not matched to a gene. Germline V CDR1 and CDR2: SGHAT, FQNNGV. The CDR3 is 13 residues long.

The CDR3 loop reads CASSTTGAPGQFF. The CDR3 DNA is TGTGCCAGTAGTACCACAGGGGCTCCCGGGCAGTTCTTC. The chain is built from TRBV19 and TRBJ2-1; 7 nucleotides match TRBD1. V lost 4 bases to trimming and J lost 12 bases; unmatched junction nucleotides: 9. This CDR3 is 13 amino acids long. Germline V gives CDR1 LNHDA, CDR2 SQIVND (reference sequence).

V is TRBV12-3 or TRBV12-4 and J is TRBJ1-6, with TRBD1 as a possible D gene (6 bases). The V end was cut by 10 bases, the J end by 7 bases, with 14 bases between. CDR3 size: 13 residues. In DNA form, the CDR3 reads TGTGCCACAGGGGACCCGCGCAATTCACCCCTCCACTTT. Protein product: CATGDPRNSPLHF.

This clone has just a few counts. Here the CDR3 DNA reads TGTGCCACCGGAAGACAGGGGGCGGATACGCAGTATTTT. Its translation is CATGRQGADTQYF. This sequence joins TRBV24-1 and TRBJ2-3; 10 positions agree with TRBD1. This CDR3 region has 13 residues. Germline-derived CDR1 and CDR2 are KGHDR and SFDVKD. V dropped 9 bases and J dropped 6; count of bases not matched to a gene: 5.

The chain couples TRBV4-2 to TRBJ1-3, with D tentatively TRBD1 (5 bases). V was trimmed by 0 bases and J by 0 bases, leaving 18 bases between them. This CDR3 is built from 19 residues. Germline V gene sequence: CDR1 LGHNA, CDR2 YNFKEQ. CDR3 sequence (DNA): TGTGCCAGCAGCCAAGAAGGGGAGGCCAGGGAGAGCTCTGGAAACACCATATATTTT. This gives the protein CASSQEGEARESSGNTIYF.

The chain has TRBV7-9 and TRBJ2-1; the D gene is possibly TRBD2 (6 bases). The V gene lost 1 base and the J gene lost 7 bases, with 11 bases spanning the gap. Germline CDR1 SEHNR, CDR2 FQNEAQ (reference sequence). The CDR3 has 14 amino acids. The DNA of the CDR3 is TGTGCCAGCAGCTTAGATGGGAGGCGGAATGAGCAGTTCTTC. As protein: CASSLDGRRNEQFF.

The V call is TRBV5-5, the J call TRBJ2-5; D is uncertain. CDR3 length equals 15 residues. Trimming removed 0 bases at V and 5 bases at J, with 14 bases between. CDR1 is SGHKS and CDR2 is YYEKEE in the germline V gene (reference sequence). The CDR3 DNA follows: TGTGCCAGCAGCTTGGACTCTGGGTTCGGGGAGACCCAGTACTTC. It yields the protein CASSLDSGFGETQYF.

This sequence joins TRBV7-3 and TRBJ2-2; D gene ambiguous. The ends were cut back, 4 bases at V and 6 bases at J, with 6 bases in the middle. The germline V gene has CDR1 SGHTA and CDR2 FQGTGA. The CDR3 runs to 12 residues. CDR3 amino acids: CASSSAAGELFF. In DNA form, the CDR3 reads TGTGCCAGCAGCTCGGCGGCCGGGGAGCTGTTTTTT.

In nucleotides, the CDR3 is TGTGCCAGCAGCCGCAATAGAGGGAGGGACTACGAGCAGTACTTC. It translates to CASSRNRGRDYEQYF. J is TRBJ2-7 and V is TRBV7-3; the match to TRBD2 covers 7 bases. The CDR3 totals 15 residues. CDR1 is SGHTA, CDR2 FQGTGA, per germline. Trimming removed 5 bases from V and 3 bases from J; junction bases left unmatched: 10.

The chain combines TRBV4-2 with TRBJ2-2, with 7 bases that match TRBD2. The junction had 7 bases not matched to a gene; V was cut back by 3 bases and J by 3 bases. The CDR3 has 16 residues. Germline lookup yields CDR1 LGHNA and CDR2 YNFKEQ. Written as DNA, the CDR3 is TGTGCCAGCAGCCAGTCGGCGGGAGTCGACACCGGGGAGCTGTTTTTT. It yields the protein CASSQSAGVDTGELFF.

The chain uses TRBV24-1 and TRBJ1-2, with D perhaps TRBD1 (6 bases). The germline gives CDR1 KGHDR, CDR2 SFDVKD. V lost 0 bases and J 4 bases, leaving 14 bases between the germline ends. The length of the CDR3 is 16 residues. The CDR3 here is CATSDLRTGNIYGYTF. The CDR3 nucleotides are TGTGCCACCAGTGATTTGCGTACAGGGAACATCTATGGCTACACCTTC.

This chain joins TRBV3-1 (or the pseudogene TRBV3-2) and TRBJ2-1; TRBD1 might be the D (5 bases). V lost 1 base and J lost 6, with 7 bases in between. The length of the CDR3 is 13 residues. Germline V lookup: CDR1 LGHDT, CDR2 YNNKEL (reference sequence). The CDR3 is CASSQVRGNEQFF. CDR3 nucleotides: TGTGCCAGCAGCCAAGTTAGGGGCAATGAGCAGTTCTTC.

The V call is TRBV13, the J call TRBJ1-5; D perhaps matches TRBD1 (5 bases). This CDR3 is 16 amino acids long. Trimming took off 3 bases at V and 2 bases at J, with 14 bases between the two ends. Germline V CDR1 and CDR2: PRHDT, FYEKMQ (reference sequence). CDR3 sequence reads: CASSFGSGGGNQPQHF. CDR3 nucleotide sequence: TGTGCCAGCAGCTTCGGGTCGGGGGGAGGCAATCAGCCCCAGCATTTT.

This sequence joins TRBV29-1 and TRBJ1-1, with a possible D match to TRBD1 (5 bases). The CDR3 sequence is 11 residues long. Germline V gives CDR1 SQVTM, CDR2 ANQGSEA. V dropped 3 bases and J dropped 10 bases, with 12 bases sitting between them. Here the CDR3 DNA reads TGCAGCGTTGAGATCGGGGGGGGAGCTTTCTTT. Protein sequence: CSVEIGGGAFF.

The chain employs TRBV5-4 and TRBJ2-3; 9 nucleotides match TRBD1. From germline, CDR1 is SGHNT and CDR2 YYREEE (reference sequence). Trimming cost V 2 bases and J 1 base; bases outside gene matches: 2. The CDR3 spans 15 residues. The CDR3 region has the DNA TGTGCCAGCAGCTTCTGGGACAGGGGCACAGATACGCAGTATTTT. Protein product: CASSFWDRGTDTQYF.

The chain has TRBV5-1 and TRBJ1-2, with 11 nucleotides matching TRBD1. Germline loops: CDR1 SGHRS, CDR2 YFSETQ. V lost 4 bases, J lost 5 bases, and 4 bases stayed unmatched. The CDR3 is 14 amino acids. CDR3 DNA sequence: TGCGCCAGCAGCGGGGGACAGGGGGTGTATGGCTACACCTTC. It is translated as CASSGGQGVYGYTF.

The V and J genes are TRBV12-3 or TRBV12-4 and TRBJ2-1; D is unclear. Deletions cut 6 bases from V and 7 bases from J, with 7 bases between. CDR3 length: 11 amino acids. This chain's CDR3 is CASRFENEQFF. CDR3 nucleotides: TGTGCCAGCAGGTTCGAGAATGAGCAGTTCTTC.

The chain is built from TRBV11-2 and TRBJ1-2; D is possibly TRBD1 (6 bases). Per germline, CDR1 SGHAT and CDR2 FQNNGV. Trimming left V 5 bases short and J 4 bases short, with 14 bases between. The CDR3 is 14 amino acids. The CDR3 nucleotides read TGTGCCAGCAGCCCTTTCCGGGACACCTATGGCTACACCTTC. The encoded protein is CASSPFRDTYGYTF. Complete variable domain (other parts from reference TRBV11-2 and TRBJ1-2): EAGVAQSPRYKIIEKRQSVAFWCNPISGHATLYWYQQILGQGPKLLIQFQNNGVVDDSQLPKDRFSAERLKGVDSTLKIQPAKLEDSAVYLCASSPFRDTYGYTFGSGTRLTVV.

This chain connects TRBV12-5 to TRBJ1-5; the D is unclear. Germline V gene sequence: CDR1 LGHNT, CDR2 FRNRAP. CDR3 length equals 16 residues. V shed 0 bases and J shed 0 bases, with 9 bases lying between them. CDR3 nucleotides: TGTGCTAGTGGTTTGGTACCCGGGTATAGCAATCAGCCCCAGCATTTT. As protein: CASGLVPGYSNQPQHF.

This clone has more than one count but fewer than ten. The V and J genes are TRBV7-3 and TRBJ2-7; 9 bases fit TRBD1. Germline values: CDR1 SGHTA, CDR2 FQGTGA. Losses at the gene ends were 5 bases for V and 5 bases for J; bases not matched to a gene: 7. There are 14 residues in the CDR3. CDR3 loop: CASSMGQGPDEQYF. The CDR3 region has the DNA TGTGCCAGCAGCATGGGACAGGGTCCCGACGAGCAGTACTTC.